A single sample gave rise to the 21 T cell receptor beta chains below, sequenced in a study of PD-1 blockade in classical Hodgkin lymphoma (TCRdb year 2020). The sample's time point label, decoded: cycle 4 day 1 (C4D1), after five to seven weeks of nivolumab. Relapse after autologous stem cell transplantation had occurred in all trial patients, and cohorts A, B and C were distinguished by prior brentuximab vedotin exposure. Library method: the immunoSEQ multiplex PCR assay. Entries here come from immuneACCESS through TCRdb and include only in-frame sequences with V and J called. Some clones fail to appear in such tables; in the studies checked, an unresolved V gene covers under half of the shortfall, and the cause of the remainder is unknown. The sample table holds 45,000 to 55,000 clones, of which about 75% were seen once. The ten biggest clones cover around 12% of the sample. The material was peripheral blood mononuclear cells (PBMCs), obtained before the fourth cycle of nivolumab. Receptors were obtained from a human donor with classical Hodgkin lymphoma.

The V and J genes are TRBV7-3 and TRBJ2-1, with D unresolved. V was trimmed by 3 bases and J by 7 bases, leaving 16 bases between them. CDR3 length: 15 amino acids. CDR1 and CDR2 (germline): SGHTA, FQGTGA. The CDR3: CASSFDPTYINEQFF. CDR3 sequence (DNA): TGTGCCAGCAGCTTCGACCCGACCTACATTAATGAGCAGTTCTTC.

This clone has a handful of counts. This chain uses TRBV2 with TRBJ2-7; D assignment may be TRBD1 or TRBD2 (6 bases each). V was shortened by 3 bases and J by 5 bases, with 14 bases between the two germline ends. The CDR3 loop spans 14 amino acids. Germline CDR1 is SNHLY and CDR2 is FYNNEI. The CDR3 is CASSDRGGPDEQYF. The CDR3 DNA sequence: TGTGCCAGCAGTGATCGTGGGGGGCCAGACGAGCAGTACTTC. Full variable domain (outside the CDR3, taken from reference TRBV2 and TRBJ2-7): EPEVTQTPSHQVTQMGQEVILRCVPISNHLYFYWYRQILGQKVEFLVSFYNNEISEKSEIFDDQFSVERPDGSNFTLKIRSTKLEDSAMYFCASSDRGGPDEQYFGPGTRLTVT.

The gene calls are TRBV6-1 and TRBJ2-7; the match to TRBD2 covers 7 bases. This CDR3 contains 15 residues. The J segment lost 5 bases and the V segment lost 5 bases, leaving 12 bases of the junction unmatched. Germline loops: CDR1 MNHNS, CDR2 SASEGT. CDR3 amino acids: CASSSLGGGSHEQYF. In nucleotides, the CDR3 is TGTGCCAGCAGTTCCCTTGGGGGGGGGTCCCACGAGCAGTACTTC.

The chain uses TRBV28 and TRBJ1-2, with D uncertain. Germline loops: CDR1 MDHEN, CDR2 SYDVKM. The CDR3 has 13 residues. Trimming shortened V by 3 bases and J by 8 bases, and 13 bases separated the two germline ends. The CDR3 nucleotides are TGTGCCAGCAGTTTTGGGGTAATAAGAGGCTACACCTTC. Its translation: CASSFGVIRGYTF.

The gene calls are TRBV11-2 and TRBJ2-7; D may be TRBD1 or TRBD2 (5 bases each). Germline values: CDR1 SGHAT, CDR2 FQNNGV. The CDR3 length is 18 residues. Trimming shortened V by 0 bases and J by 9 bases, and 27 bases separated the two germline ends. For the CDR3, the DNA is TGTGCCAGCAGCTTAGATCGGGCATACCGGGACGGGGCCTATGGGCAGTACTTC. This gives the protein CASSLDRAYRDGAYGQYF.

The chain joins TRBV5-1 to TRBJ2-5; maybe TRBD2 (6 bases). The CDR3 has 14 residues. Per the germline V gene, CDR1 is SGHRS and CDR2 is YFSETQ. Trimming pared 0 bases from V and 5 bases from J, leaving 11 bases between. CDR3 amino acids: CASSLDPGGETQYF. The CDR3 coding sequence is TGCGCCAGCAGCTTGGATCCTGGGGGGGAGACCCAGTACTTC.

This sequence joins TRBV9 and TRBJ2-5; 8 bases match TRBD2. From germline, CDR1 is SGDLS and CDR2 YYNGEE. The CDR3 loop spans 15 amino acids. Trimming took 1 base from V and 5 from J; bases not matched to a gene: 7. The CDR3 region has the DNA TGTGCCAGCAGCGTACGCGGGGGGCGCAGGGAGACCCAGTACTTC. Amino acid sequence: CASSVRGGRRETQYF.

CDR3 in DNA: TGTGCCAGCAGCCAAGTAGGTGGGCAGGCCGCTTCCTACGAGCAGTACTTC. It codes for CASSQVGGQAASYEQYF. The V gene is TRBV4-2, the J gene TRBJ2-7; no reliable D call. Deletions cut 1 base from V and 1 base from J, with 17 bases between. Germline assignment: CDR1 LGHNA and CDR2 YNFKEQ. This CDR3 contains 17 residues.

The V gene is TRBV11-3, the J gene TRBJ2-3; D gene unclear. V was cut by 5 bases and J by 5 bases, with 5 bases left in between. CDR3 length equals 11 residues. Germline V lookup: CDR1 SGHNT, CDR2 YENEEA. The chain's CDR3 is CASSTGDTQYF. CDR3 bases: TGTGCCAGCAGCACGGGAGATACGCAGTATTTT.

This sequence joins TRBV6-1 and TRBJ2-6; tentative D call: TRBD1 (5 bases). Germline lookup yields CDR1 MNHNS and CDR2 SASEGT. V was pared by 3 bases and J by 2 bases, with 8 bases between. CDR3 size: 15 residues. The CDR3 nucleotides read TGTGCCAGCAGTGATTTAGGGGCTGGGGCCAACGTCCTGACTTTC. It encodes CASSDLGAGANVLTF.

The chain carries TRBV5-1 and TRBJ2-7, with D perhaps given as TRBD1 or TRBD2 (5 bases each). The CDR3 is made up of 16 amino acids. V dropped 4 bases and J dropped 7 bases, with 24 bases sitting between them. CDR1 is SGHRS, CDR2 YFSETQ, per germline. The CDR3 loop is CASSSGNSGLLGEQYF. The CDR3 nucleotides read TGCGCCAGCAGCAGTGGGAACTCGGGGCTTCTGGGGGAGCAGTACTTC.

This clone was seen only once. This chain connects TRBV5-1 to TRBJ2-5; 10 nucleotides line up with TRBD2. V lost 0 bases and J lost 5; bases outside the gene matches: 7. CDR1 and CDR2 (germline): SGHRS, YFSETQ. CDR3 length equals 16 residues. CDR3 DNA sequence: TGCGCCAGCAGCTTGGATCTACTAGCGGGGCCGGAGACCCAGTACTTC. Its translation: CASSLDLLAGPETQYF.

The chain recombines TRBV4-1 with TRBJ1-1; D is possibly TRBD1 (6 bases). Looked up from germline, CDR1 is MGHRA and CDR2 is YSYEKL. This CDR3 is built from 17 residues. Trimming stripped 3 bases from V and 2 bases from J, with 19 bases between. This chain's CDR3 is CASSQTILRGPNTEAFF. The CDR3, as DNA: TGCGCCAGCAGCCAGACCATACTTCGGGGGCCTAACACTGAAGCTTTCTTT.

V gene TRBV28 combines with J gene TRBJ2-1; tentative D call: TRBD2 (6 bases). With 7 bases removed from V and 9 bases from J, the gap between germline ends came to 13 bases. The CDR3 is made up of 12 amino acids. Germline CDR1 reads MDHEN; CDR2 reads SYDVKM. The CDR3 protein is CASTMPGAEQFF. Here the CDR3 DNA reads TGTGCCAGCACTATGCCGGGAGCTGAGCAGTTCTTC.

The V call is TRBV7-9, the J call TRBJ1-1; the D is unclear. Germline assignment: CDR1 SEHNR and CDR2 FQNEAQ (reference sequence). The V end was cut by 1 base, the J end by 8 bases, with 11 bases between. The CDR3 is 13 residues long. CDR3 loop: CASSLEDGGEAFF. CDR3 bases: TGTGCCAGCAGCTTAGAAGACGGAGGAGAAGCTTTCTTT.

The rearrangement links TRBV4-1 to TRBJ1-2; D is perhaps TRBD1 (5 bases). Trimming shortened V by 1 base and J by 4 bases, and 10 bases separated the two germline ends. CDR1 MGHRA and CDR2 YSYEKL come from the germline V gene. The CDR3 is made up of 14 amino acids. The chain's CDR3 is CASSQGGSFYGYTF. As DNA, the CDR3 is TGCGCCAGCAGCCAAGGGGGGAGTTTCTATGGCTACACCTTC.

V and J are TRBV7-9 and TRBJ2-3, with TRBD1 identical over 11 bases. In germline, CDR1 is SEHNR, CDR2 FQNEAQ (reference sequence). The CDR3 runs to 18 residues. V dropped 6 bases and J dropped 6; count of bases not matched to a gene: 17. The CDR3 reads CASSSDRGLRGYADTQYF. The DNA of the CDR3 is TGTGCCAGCAGTTCGGACAGGGGGCTAAGGGGGTATGCGGATACGCAGTATTTT.

V gene TRBV11-3 combines with J gene TRBJ2-3; possibly TRBD2 for D (6 bases). V was trimmed by 4 bases and J by 6 bases, leaving 17 bases between them. Germline V gene data show CDR1 as SGHNT and CDR2 as YENEEA. CDR3 length equals 15 residues. The CDR3 DNA is TGTGCCAGCAGCTGGGGCCGGCGGGGAACGGATACGCAGTATTTT. Its translation: CASSWGRRGTDTQYF.

This clone turned up a few times. V is TRBV28 and J is TRBJ2-7; 7 bases match TRBD2. This CDR3 contains 17 residues. V gave up 4 bases and J gave up 3 bases; unmatched junction bases: 15. Germline assignment: CDR1 MDHEN and CDR2 SYDVKM. CDR3 loop: CASSSTQVQRGYYEQYF. CDR3 bases: TGTGCCAGCAGTTCAACCCAAGTCCAGCGGGGTTACTACGAGCAGTACTTC.

The rearrangement uses TRBV6-1 and TRBJ2-7; tentatively, D is TRBD1 or TRBD2 (5 bases each). Germline CDR1 is MNHNS and CDR2 is SASEGT. This CDR3 has 15 amino acids. Deletions cut 3 bases from V and 0 bases from J, with 12 bases between. The CDR3 here is CASSEGTDGSYEQYF. CDR3 bases: TGTGCCAGCAGTGAGGGGACGGATGGCTCCTACGAGCAGTACTTC.

The chain carries TRBV27 and TRBJ2-1, with 8 bases fitting TRBD2. CDR3 length equals 16 residues. In germline, CDR1 is MNHEY, CDR2 SMNVEV (reference sequence). V trimming: 4 bases; J trimming: 4 bases; junction bases outside the gene matches: 9. Here the CDR3 reads CASSSRSGMAYNEQFF. The DNA for the CDR3 is TGTGCCAGCAGTTCCCGTAGCGGGATGGCATACAATGAGCAGTTCTTC.